This entry lists 25 T cell receptor beta chains sequenced from one sample in a study of PD-1 blockade in classical Hodgkin lymphoma. Sequencing was performed with immunoSEQ multiplex PCR; in TCRdb, only in-frame clones are kept and a portion is missing. The repertoire holds roughly 100,000 clones, with about 89% as singletons. With no exception, relapse followed autologous stem cell transplantation in all patients, and brentuximab vedotin exposure varied. This specimen was peripheral blood mononuclear cells (PBMCs), taken before the second cycle of nivolumab. These receptor sequences come from a human donor with classical Hodgkin lymphoma.

The chain employs TRBV7-3 and TRBJ2-7; D call uncertain. The CDR3 is 15 residues long. V gave up 1 base and J gave up 0 bases, with 10 bases separating them. Germline-derived CDR1 and CDR2 are SGHTA and FQGTGA. The CDR3 DNA is TGTGCCAGCAGCTTAATTCCGTCAGCCTCCTACGAGCAGTACTTC. It translates to CASSLIPSASYEQYF.

For the CDR3, the DNA is TGCGCCAGCAGCCAAGAGGGGAGGGGGCTGGGGGAAAAACTGTTTTTT. This gives the protein CASSQEGRGLGEKLFF. V and J are TRBV4-3 and TRBJ1-4, with 7 bases identical to TRBD1. The germline V gene encodes CDR1 LGHNA and CDR2 YSLEER. CDR3 size: 16 residues. J gave up 8 bases and V 0 bases, and 9 bases lay outside the gene matches.

J is TRBJ1-1 and V is TRBV7-9; D gene uncertain. This CDR3 is built from 14 residues. Trimming took 7 bases from V and 5 from J, leaving 17 bases between them. Per germline, CDR1 SEHNR and CDR2 FQNEAQ (reference sequence). The CDR3 bases are TGTGCCAGCATCTCCACTATAGTAGAGACTGAAGCTTTCTTT. This sequence encodes CASISTIVETEAFF.

The table lists this clone with a count of one. The chain combines TRBV27 with TRBJ2-1; D call uncertain. The CDR3 covers 13 residues. V lost 5 bases and J lost 5, with 10 bases in between. Germline-derived CDR1 and CDR2 are MNHEY and SMNVEV (reference sequence). The CDR3 spells CASSPLWDNEQFF. As DNA, the CDR3 is TGTGCCAGCAGTCCACTCTGGGACAATGAGCAGTTCTTC.

This rearrangement joins TRBV2 to TRBJ1-5; TRBD1 aligns across 8 bases. V shed 6 bases, J shed 8 bases, and the junction held 15 bases outside the gene matches. The CDR3 is made up of 16 amino acids. Germline CDR1 is SNHLY and CDR2 is FYNNEI. The CDR3 DNA is TGTGCCAGCAGCGAACTGGACAGGGATAGTGGAAAGCCCCAGCATTTT. Residues: CASSELDRDSGKPQHF.

The chain uses TRBV6-5 and TRBJ1-5; 9 bases are shared with TRBD1. The germline V gene has CDR1 MNHEY and CDR2 SVGAGI. The V segment lost 8 bases and the J segment 1 base; nucleotides outside the gene matches: 6. The CDR3 runs to 15 residues. In DNA, the CDR3 is TGTGCCAGCTCAAAAGGACAGGGGAGCAATCAGCCCCAGCATTTT. The encoded protein is CASSKGQGSNQPQHF.

V gene TRBV7-2 combines with J gene TRBJ2-7; TRBD1 is a possible D gene (6 bases). V lost 5 bases and J 1 base, leaving 15 bases between the germline ends. The CDR3 contains 15 residues. Germline assignment: CDR1 SGHTA and CDR2 FQGNSA. The CDR3, as DNA: TGTGCCAGCAGCGCCACAGGGTTAAGGTCCTACGAGCAGTACTTC. It encodes CASSATGLRSYEQYF.

The chain has TRBV6-5 and TRBJ2-2; D gene uncertain. V was cut by 5 bases and J by 7 bases, with 14 bases left in between. This CDR3 has 14 amino acids. Germline-derived CDR1 and CDR2 are MNHEY and SVGAGI. CDR3 sequence reads: CASSVSLGVGELFF. CDR3 coding DNA: TGTGCCAGCAGTGTCTCGCTAGGCGTCGGGGAGCTGTTTTTT.

A single count supports this clone. The chain couples TRBV2 to TRBJ1-1; D might be TRBD1 (6 bases). Germline CDR1 and CDR2: SNHLY and FYNNEI. The CDR3 loop spans 14 amino acids. Trimming removed 6 bases at V and 0 bases at J, with 11 bases between. The CDR3 is CASSLQGMNTEAFF. Here the CDR3 DNA reads TGTGCCAGCAGCTTACAGGGAATGAACACTGAAGCTTTCTTT.

The chain carries TRBV7-8 and TRBJ1-2; D may be TRBD1 (6 bases). Per the germline V gene, CDR1 is SGHVS and CDR2 is FQNEAQ. V was cut by 7 bases and J by 8 bases, with 17 bases left in between. There are 13 residues in the CDR3. CDR3 sequence reads: CASNRGTGYGYTF. DNA for the CDR3: TGTGCCAGCAACAGAGGCACAGGGTACGGCTACACCTTC.

J is TRBJ1-1 and V is TRBV6-1; tentatively, D is TRBD1 (6 bases). Germline CDR1 and CDR2: MNHNS and SASEGT. The ends were cut back, 8 bases at V and 5 bases at J, with 18 bases in the middle. There are 14 residues in the CDR3. The CDR3 loop reads CASPTRGGETEAFF. In DNA form, the CDR3 reads TGTGCCAGCCCCACCCGAGGGGGTGAGACTGAAGCTTTCTTT.

This chain uses TRBV7-2 with TRBJ2-3; D is unclear. Trimming shortened V by 0 bases and J by 0 bases, and 4 bases separated the two germline ends. This CDR3 contains 14 residues. Germline CDR1 and CDR2: SGHTA and FQGNSA. The CDR3 protein is CASSLADSTDTQYF. CDR3 coding DNA: TGTGCCAGCAGCTTAGCGGATAGCACAGATACGCAGTATTTT. Filled out from reference TRBV7-2 and TRBJ2-3, the complete variable domain reads GAGVSQSPSNKVTEKGKDVELRCDPISGHTALYWYRQSLGQGLEFLIYFQGNSAPDKSGLPSDRFSAERTGGSVSTLTIQRTQQEDSAVYLCASSLADSTDTQYFGPGTRLTVL.

Only one count was recorded for this clone. V and J are TRBV19 and TRBJ1-2; D is perhaps TRBD1 (5 bases). Trimming left V 3 bases short and J 4 bases short, with 12 bases between. CDR1 is LNHDA and CDR2 is SQIVND in the germline V gene (reference sequence). The CDR3 length is 14 residues. CDR3: CASSISRGSYGYTF. The CDR3 region has the DNA TGTGCCAGTAGTATCAGCCGGGGGTCCTATGGCTACACCTTC.

The V and J genes are TRBV6-1 and TRBJ1-2; TRBD1 is a possible D gene (6 bases). V lost 3 bases and J lost 7, with 9 bases in between. Germline CDR1 reads MNHNS; CDR2 reads SASEGT. The CDR3 contains 12 residues. The CDR3: CASSDTGLGYTF. CDR3 bases: TGTGCCAGCAGTGATACAGGGCTTGGCTACACCTTC.

This clone has only a few counts. This chain links TRBV7-9 with TRBJ1-5, with 10 positions matching TRBD1. V gave up 4 bases and J gave up 8 bases; unmatched junction bases: 5. Per the germline V gene, CDR1 is SEHNR and CDR2 is FQNEAQ (reference sequence). The CDR3 spans 14 residues. CDR3 protein: CASSYGQGDEPQHF. In DNA, the CDR3 is TGTGCCAGCAGCTACGGACAGGGGGATGAGCCCCAGCATTTT.

This chain links TRBV4-3 with TRBJ1-1; TRBD1 might be the D (5 bases). This CDR3 contains 19 residues. Per germline, CDR1 LGHNA and CDR2 YSLEER. Trimming removed 0 bases at V and 0 bases at J, with 20 bases between. The CDR3, as DNA: TGCGCCAGCAGCCAAGAGTTGGTCGGGACCCCTTTTTTGAACACTGAAGCTTTCTTT. The encoded protein is CASSQELVGTPFLNTEAFF.

The chain uses TRBV30 and TRBJ2-7, with 9 bases fitting TRBD1. The CDR3 contains 15 residues. V lost 0 bases to trimming and J lost 7 bases; unmatched junction nucleotides: 10. Per the germline V gene, CDR1 is GTSNPN and CDR2 is SVGIG (reference sequence). The CDR3 loop reads CAWSVLRDRAREQYF. For the CDR3, the DNA is TGTGCCTGGAGTGTACTTCGGGACAGGGCAAGGGAGCAGTACTTC.

The J gene is TRBJ2-7, the V gene TRBV19; D not certain. There are 14 residues in the CDR3. From germline, CDR1 is LNHDA and CDR2 SQIVND (reference sequence). V shed 5 bases and J shed 0 bases, with 11 bases lying between them. CDR3 in amino acids: CASSAGPYSYEQYF. The CDR3 bases are TGTGCCAGTAGTGCCGGGCCCTACTCCTACGAGCAGTACTTC.

V usage is TRBV9 and J usage is TRBJ2-7; unclear D gene. CDR1 and CDR2 from the germline V gene are SGDLS and YYNGEE. The V gene lost 0 bases and the J gene lost 2 bases, with 6 bases spanning the gap. The CDR3 is 13 residues long. The CDR3 DNA reads TGTGCCAGCAGCGTAGGTTCTACCTACGAGCAGTACTTC. Residues: CASSVGSTYEQYF.

This clone was counted a few times. The V and J genes are TRBV5-6 and TRBJ2-3; unclear D gene. Between the trimmed V and J ends, which lost 3 bases and 1 base, there was a span of 21 bases. Germline CDR1 is SGHDT and CDR2 is YYEEEE. This CDR3 contains 18 residues. The CDR3 is CASSSETEPPSRTDTQYF. The CDR3 region has the DNA TGTGCCAGCAGCTCAGAAACAGAACCTCCTTCACGCACAGATACGCAGTATTTT.

The J gene is TRBJ2-5, the V gene TRBV2, with D possibly matching TRBD2 (7 bases). The germline CDR1 and CDR2 sequences are SNHLY and FYNNEI. The V gene lost 1 base and the J gene lost 5 bases, with 14 bases spanning the gap. CDR3 length: 15 residues. The CDR3 reads CASSEGYGGAETQYF. The CDR3 nucleotides are TGTGCCAGCAGTGAAGGTTATGGGGGGGCGGAGACCCAGTACTTC.

This clone was counted once. The J gene is TRBJ1-3, the V gene TRBV6-5; no firm D call. CDR1 is MNHEY, CDR2 SVGAGI, per germline. CDR3 size: 14 residues. Trimming took 4 bases from V and 4 from J, leaving 11 bases between them. The CDR3 DNA reads TGTGCCAGCAGTTTTAGGGTAGGGGGAAACACCATATATTTT. Its translation: CASSFRVGGNTIYF.

This clone has just one count. The chain carries TRBV6-6 and TRBJ2-7, with D maybe TRBD1 (6 bases). The V gene's germline CDR1 is MNHNY and CDR2 SVGAGI (reference sequence). V was trimmed by 2 bases and J by 3 bases, leaving 17 bases between them. There are 16 residues in the CDR3. CDR3 amino acids: CASSYPNRDNDYEQYF. The CDR3 nucleotides are TGTGCCAGCAGTTACCCTAACCGGGACAATGACTACGAGCAGTACTTC.

V and J are TRBV11-2 and TRBJ2-7; D not resolved. The CDR3 is made up of 14 amino acids. V was pared by 4 bases and J by 2 bases, with 12 bases between. Germline V CDR1 and CDR2: SGHAT, FQNNGV. This CDR3 is CASSSDILPYEQYF. As DNA, the CDR3 is TGTGCCAGCAGCTCTGACATATTACCCTACGAGCAGTACTTC.

This rearrangement joins TRBV6-5 to TRBJ1-5; D gene uncertain. V lost 1 base, J lost 2 bases, and 12 bases lay in between. CDR1 is MNHEY, CDR2 SVGAGI, per germline. The CDR3 has 16 amino acids. The CDR3 coding sequence is TGTGCCAGCAGTTACTACAGATTAGGAGGCAATCAGCCCCAGCATTTT. Protein: CASSYYRLGGNQPQHF.